This T cell receptor (beta chain) was observed in a study of response to subunit inactivated influenza vaccine. This clonotype came up a few times. The antigen remains unidentified. One entry per CDR3 protein results from TCRdb running MiXCR on the RT-PCR reads. Of about 480,000 distinct CDR3 sequences in the sample, roughly 13% were seen once. Study-level points and caveats: A suggestion made by the authors is that each seasonal influenza vaccination recruits few new T cells.

This CDR3 is 16 amino acids long. The V gene's germline CDR1 is SGHRS and CDR2 YFSETQ. V dropped 0 bases and J dropped 5; count of bases not matched to a gene: 7. The V gene is TRBV5-1, the J gene TRBJ2-3; 9 bases are a match to TRBD2. Sequenced material: PBMCs from blood, taken 45 days after vaccination. The clonotype was recovered from a man between 45 and 60 years old who received an inactivated influenza vaccine. CDR3 loop: CASSLALGTSQDTQYF. The CDR3 DNA reads TGCGCCAGCAGCTTGGCCTTAGGGACTAGCCAAGATACGCAGTATTTT.